The following is a T cell receptor (beta chain) sequence with its context. There are 14 residues in the CDR3. Germline loops: CDR1 SEHNR, CDR2 FQNEAQ (reference sequence). V lost 5 bases to trimming and J lost 2 bases, with 12 bases between them. This sample is drawn from a study of CD8 T cells in Susac syndrome. Negative isolation was used for CD8+ and CD4+ T cells and FACS enrichment for TEMRA cells. Random hexamers primed reverse transcription of about 0.5 to 1 ug RNA. A multiplex approach, immunoSEQ multiplex PCR, amplified TCR beta CDR3 across 54 Vbeta and 13 Jbeta. TCRdb re-analysed the immunoSEQ multiplex PCR reads in MiXCR, keeping a single row per CDR3 protein. This sample has around 130,000 distinct CDR3 sequences; approximately 90% occur once, and the top ten carry 0.24%.

The chain recombines TRBV7-9 with TRBJ2-5; no clear D gene. The sequenced sample was CD8+ T cells from PBMCs. This sequence originates from a human donor with multiple sclerosis. The CDR3: CASSPLTVQETQYF. CDR3 in DNA: TGTGCCAGCAGCCCCCTAACGGTTCAAGAGACCCAGTACTTC.